A selection of T cell receptor beta chains follows, all from one sample in a study of blood T cell repertoires in COVID-19. Clones were sequenced by immunoSEQ multiplex PCR, and TCRdb holds only the in-frame ones, with some missing. The sample contains 90,000 or so clones, about 82% of which appear only once. Sequenced material: peripheral blood. These receptors all come from a man aged 50 to 59 with active COVID-19. Each CDR3 is given with its conserved first and last residue. Each record gives: clone size, J gene, V gene, D gene, CDR3 DNA, CDR3 protein. The D gene is left open where the match is weak. Clone size is given for some rows only: seen once, a few or many times, or a class if the clone is expanded.

>-|TRBJ1-4|TRBV10-3|TRBD1
TGTGCCATCTCGACCGGGACAGGGGGCGGGGCAACTAATGAAAAACTGTTTTTT
CAISTGTGGGATNEKLFF
>-|TRBJ2-4|TRBV5-6|-
TGTGCCAGCAGCCGCCTGGAGTCCGAGGCCAAAAACATTCAGTACTTC
CASSRLESEAKNIQYF
>-|TRBJ2-5|TRBV19|TRBD2
TGTGCCAGCCTTCGGACTAGCGGGGGTCCAGGCGAGACCCAGTACTTC
CASLRTSGGPGETQYF
>-|TRBJ2-7|TRBV7-9|-
TGTGCCAGCAGCTTAGCTCCCCACACGTACGAGCAGTACTTC
CASSLAPHTYEQYF
>-|TRBJ2-1|TRBV12-2|-
TGTGCAAGTCGCTTACGGTGGACAGGGGGTATAGCGGGAGGATCCTACAATGAGCAGTTCTTC
CASRLRWTGGIAGGSYNEQFF
>-|TRBJ2-2|TRBV5-1|-
TGCGCCAGCAGCCGTATATCCACCGGGGAGCTGTTTTTT
CASSRISTGELFF
>-|TRBJ1-1|TRBV5-1|TRBD1
TGCGCCAGCAGCCCTACAGCCGGGACAGAGAACACTGAAGCTTTCTTT
CASSPTAGTENTEAFF
>once|TRBJ1-2|TRBV19|-
TGTGCCAGTCAAAGTCCTAGCTATGGCTACACCTTC
CASQSPSYGYTF
>-|TRBJ1-2|TRBV28|-
TGTGCCAGCAGCCCGGGAGGGCTGGAAGCTAACTATGGCTACACCTTC
CASSPGGLEANYGYTF
>-|TRBJ1-6|TRBV6-1|-
TGTGCCAGCAGTGGGGGGGGGTACAGCTCCTATAATTCACCCCTCCACTTT
CASSGGGYSSYNSPLHF
>-|TRBJ2-2|TRBV24-1|TRBD2
TGTGCCACCAGTGACCTAGCGGGAGGGCCGGGCACCGGGGAGCTGTTTTTT
CATSDLAGGPGTGELFF
>once|TRBJ1-1|TRBV5-1|-
TGCGCCAGCAGCTTAGGAGTGAACACTGAAGCTTTCTTT
CASSLGVNTEAFF
>-|TRBJ1-3|TRBV19|-
TGTGCCAGTAGTTCTCGACAGAGCAGAAACACCATATATTTT
CASSSRQSRNTIYF
>-|TRBJ2-2|TRBV5-4|-
TGTGCCAGCAGCTTGGGTCAATCCACCGGGGAGCTGTTTTTT
CASSLGQSTGELFF
>once|TRBJ2-3|TRBV3-1/TRBV3-2|-
TGTGCCAGCGGTACCGCGGGTGCAGATACGCAGTATTTT
CASGTAGADTQYF
>-|TRBJ2-3|TRBV30|TRBD2
TGTGCCTGGGGGCGGGAGGCGCCAGATACGCAGTATTTT
CAWGREAPDTQYF
>-|TRBJ2-7|TRBV28|-
TGTGCCAGCAGTTTAGGGAGCACCTACGAGCAGTACTTC
CASSLGSTYEQYF